This TCR beta chain stems from a study of T cell changes during pregnancy in multiple sclerosis. Per germline, CDR1 LNHNV and CDR2 YYDKDF (reference sequence). The CDR3 contains 14 residues. V dropped 0 bases and J dropped 7; count of bases not matched to a gene: 3. Method: immunoSEQ multiplex PCR; TCRdb's copy keeps in-frame clones and lacks some. Of tens of thousands of clones in the sample, approximately 92% were seen once. This rearrangement joins TRBV15 to TRBJ2-5; 9 nucleotides align to TRBD2. The receptor was isolated from a female donor in good health, enrolled as a control in a pregnancy study. The sample consisted of peripheral blood, taken in the third trimester of pregnancy. CDR3 DNA: TGTGCCACCAGCAGAGATCGAGCGGGGGGGACCCAGTACTTC. It specifies CATSRDRAGGTQYF. Full variable domain (rest looked up from reference TRBV15 and TRBJ2-5): DAMVIQNPRYQVTQFGKPVTLSCSQTLNHNVMYWYQQKSSQAPKLLFHYYDKDFNNEADTPDNFQSRRPNTSFCFLDIRSPGLGDTAMYLCATSRDRAGGTQYFGPGTRLLVL.